This TCR beta chain was observed in a study of CD8+ T cells in alopecia areata. In its sample, this clone was seen a few times. Once RNA had been extracted, it was reverse transcribed into cDNA to act as the sequencing template. Here immunoSEQ multiplex PCR was the method, and the copy in TCRdb shows in-frame clones only, minus some. The repertoire holds around 100,000 clones, roughly 56% seen once, with 3% to 4% in the top ten. CDR1 is KGHSH, CDR2 LQKENI, per germline. Deletions cut 3 bases from V and 8 bases from J, with 25 bases between. The CDR3 spans 17 residues. Treatment: oral pan-JAK inhibitor, 5-10 mg twice daily.

The TCR comes from a human donor with alopecia areata. The chain couples TRBV18 to TRBJ1-2; maybe TRBD1 (6 bases). The sample consisted of CD4+ T cells sorted from blood, taken at week 24, from a patient treated with tofacitinib. CDR3 nucleotide sequence: TGTGCCAGCTCACCCCGGGCCGGGACACCCTTTTCGGACGGCTACACCTTC. It codes for CASSPRAGTPFSDGYTF.